The 3 T cell receptor beta chains given below trace back to one sample, sequenced in a study of blood T cell repertoires in COVID-19. Assay: immunoSEQ multiplex PCR; the TCRdb copy retains only in-frame clones and omits some. The sample includes roughly 53,000 clones, about 89% of them seen just once. The sample comprised peripheral blood. These receptors were obtained from a woman of 80 years or more with COVID-19, enrolled during active disease.

In this sample, this clone turned up a few times. This rearrangement joins TRBV19 to TRBJ2-7; TRBD2 aligns across 7 bases. The V gene's germline CDR1 is LNHDA and CDR2 SQIVND (reference sequence). The CDR3 is 13 amino acids. The junction had 8 bases not matched to a gene; V was cut back by 6 bases and J by 6 bases. The CDR3 loop reads CASRDGRFSEQYF. In DNA, the CDR3 is TGTGCCAGTAGAGACGGGAGGTTCAGCGAGCAGTACTTC.

The chain couples TRBV7-9 to TRBJ1-2; weak D call: TRBD1 (6 bases). Trimming removed 5 bases from V and 3 bases from J, with 10 bases in between. Germline CDR1 SEHNR, CDR2 FQNEAQ (reference sequence). CDR3 length equals 13 residues. CDR3 nucleotide sequence: TGTGCCAGCAGCCCCGGGACACACTATGGCTACACCTTC. Translation gives CASSPGTHYGYTF.

This rearrangement joins TRBV6-5 to TRBJ1-2, with D perhaps matching TRBD1 (6 bases). The CDR3 is 13 amino acids. V lost 6 bases to trimming and J lost 2 bases, with 10 bases between them. CDR1 and CDR2 (germline): MNHEY, SVGAGI. The CDR3 nucleotides read TGTGCCAGCAGCCGAGGACAGAACTATGGCTACACCTTC. It encodes CASSRGQNYGYTF.